The clone carrying this T cell receptor (beta chain) was counted at least ten times. Its antigen is not known. This sample is part of a study of beta chain features in type 1 diabetes. Study outcomes and limitations: PCR might pick shorter templates more often, in the same way for patients and controls.

The study reverse transcribed the entire isolated RNA, so it sequenced expressed TCRB transcripts. A few million reads were obtained on average from naive, central memory and regulatory T cell samples. Libraries were prepared by immunoSEQ multiplex PCR; TCRdb keeps only in-frame clonotypes and omits some of them. The table shows around 200,000 clones, with approximately 13% occurring only once. CDR3 length: 13 amino acids. V was pared by 4 bases and J by 8 bases, with 2 bases of the junction left unmatched. Germline-derived CDR1 and CDR2 are LNHNV and YYDKDF (reference sequence). Blood was collected once per donor into heparin, averaging about 116 mL.

The clonotype originates from a woman aged 18-29 years in good health. The material sequenced was central memory CD4+ T cells from blood. J is TRBJ2-1 and V is TRBV15; the match to TRBD2 covers 10 bases. The CDR3 DNA follows: TGTGCCACCAGCATACTAGCGGGATATGAGCAGTTCTTC. This sequence encodes CATSILAGYEQFF.